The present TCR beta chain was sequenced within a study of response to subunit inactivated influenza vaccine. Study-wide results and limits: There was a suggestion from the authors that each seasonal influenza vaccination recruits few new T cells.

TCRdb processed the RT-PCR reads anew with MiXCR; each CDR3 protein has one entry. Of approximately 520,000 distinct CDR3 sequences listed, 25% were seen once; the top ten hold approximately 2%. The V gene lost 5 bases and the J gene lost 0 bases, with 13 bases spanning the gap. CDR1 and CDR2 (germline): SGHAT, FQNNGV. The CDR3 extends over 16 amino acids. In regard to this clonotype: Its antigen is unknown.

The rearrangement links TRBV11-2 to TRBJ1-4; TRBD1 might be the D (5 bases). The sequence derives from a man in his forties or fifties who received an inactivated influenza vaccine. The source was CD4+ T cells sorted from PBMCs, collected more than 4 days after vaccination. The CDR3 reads CASSPRQLATNEKLFF. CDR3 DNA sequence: TGTGCCAGCAGCCCAAGACAGCTGGCAACTAATGAAAAACTGTTTTTT. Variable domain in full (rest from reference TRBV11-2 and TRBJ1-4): EAGVAQSPRYKIIEKRQSVAFWCNPISGHATLYWYQQILGQGPKLLIQFQNNGVVDDSQLPKDRFSAERLKGVDSTLKIQPAKLEDSAVYLCASSPRQLATNEKLFFGSGTQLSVL.